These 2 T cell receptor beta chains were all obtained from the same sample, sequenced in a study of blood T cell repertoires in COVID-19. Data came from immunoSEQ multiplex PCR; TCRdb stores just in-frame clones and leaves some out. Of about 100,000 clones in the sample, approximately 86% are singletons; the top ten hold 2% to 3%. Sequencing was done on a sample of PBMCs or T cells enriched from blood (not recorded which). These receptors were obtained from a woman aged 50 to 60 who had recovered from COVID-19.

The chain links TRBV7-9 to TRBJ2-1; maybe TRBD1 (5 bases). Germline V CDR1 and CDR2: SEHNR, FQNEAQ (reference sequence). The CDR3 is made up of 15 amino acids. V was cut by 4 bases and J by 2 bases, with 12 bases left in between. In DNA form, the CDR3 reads TGTGCCAGCAGCTCCCTAGTGGGGCCCTACAATGAGCAGTTCTTC. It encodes CASSSLVGPYNEQFF.

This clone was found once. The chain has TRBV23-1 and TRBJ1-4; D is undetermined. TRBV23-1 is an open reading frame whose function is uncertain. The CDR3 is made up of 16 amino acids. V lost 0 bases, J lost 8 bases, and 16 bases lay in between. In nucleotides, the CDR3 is TGCGCCAGCAGTCAATCGGGTGCTAGATTCGGGGAAAAACTGTTTTTT. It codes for CASSQSGARFGEKLFF.